This T cell receptor beta chain was sequenced during a study of vaccination effects on CD4 cells after COVID-19. About this clone: Its target is unknown.

CD4+ T cell isolation took place after more than eight days of culture. Each participant received a vaccine that was either BNT162b2 or mRNA-1273, given as two doses. Vaccine recipients had no previous SARS-CoV-2 infection; their nucleocapsid antibodies were negative. This CDR3 contains 11 residues. Trimming took off 1 base at V and 5 bases at J, with 0 bases between the two ends. CDR1 and CDR2 from the germline V gene are SGHNT and YYREEE (reference sequence). Study-wide results and caveats: Sampling in the study covered few convalescent patients and included no early post-infection timepoints. Clones arising from infection and from vaccination showed marked clonal contraction late after vaccination.

Repertoires were generated with immunoSEQ multiplex PCR, while TCRdb's copy carries only in-frame clones and drops some. The table has about 73,000 clones, roughly 73% seen once. J is TRBJ1-4 and V is TRBV5-4; no clear D gene. The receptor comes from a human donor who received a COVID-19 vaccine. Sequenced material: CD4+ T cells from PBMCs cultured without peptide, taken after COVID-19 vaccination. The CDR3 spells CASSLNEKLFF. The CDR3 nucleotides read TGTGCCAGCAGCTTGAATGAAAAACTGTTTTTT.